This T cell receptor beta chain was observed in a study of blood T cell repertoires in COVID-19. Whole-study context: There were acute and convalescent COVID-19 samples, and they came from the United States, Italy and Spain. PBMCs, B-cell-depleted T cells, or T cells provided the cDNA or gDNA that made up the material.

In the original analysis: Amplifying reference gene primers gave estimates of nucleated cell counts. Method: immunoSEQ multiplex PCR; TCRdb's copy keeps in-frame clones and lacks some. The D gene and trimming were derived from the DNA, and the V and J assignments and clone size from that table. The sample carries 200,000 or so clones, about 85% recorded once. Germline CDR1 and CDR2: SGHTA and FQGNSA. Trimming shortened V by 5 bases and J by 1 base, and 11 bases separated the two germline ends. This CDR3 is 14 amino acids long. Patients in Seattle were enrolled during active infection, then followed longitudinally.

Sequenced material: peripheral blood. The sequence was obtained from an elderly woman with COVID-19, enrolled during active disease. The chain recombines TRBV7-2 with TRBJ2-5; D unresolved. CDR3 sequence reads: CASSPRRSQETQYF. The CDR3 nucleotides are TGTGCCAGCAGCCCCCGACGGAGCCAAGAGACCCAGTACTTC.